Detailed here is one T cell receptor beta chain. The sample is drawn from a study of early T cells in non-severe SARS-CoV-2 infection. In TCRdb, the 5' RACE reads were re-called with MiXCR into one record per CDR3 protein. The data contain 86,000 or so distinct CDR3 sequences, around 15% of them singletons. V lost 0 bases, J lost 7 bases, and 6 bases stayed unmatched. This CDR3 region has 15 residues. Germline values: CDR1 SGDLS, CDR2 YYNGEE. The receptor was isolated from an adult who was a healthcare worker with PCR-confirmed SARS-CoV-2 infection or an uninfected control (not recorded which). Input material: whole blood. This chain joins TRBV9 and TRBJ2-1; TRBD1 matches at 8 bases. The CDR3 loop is CASSVATGGTNEQFF. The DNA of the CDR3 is TGTGCCAGCAGCGTAGCCACAGGGGGAACGAATGAGCAGTTCTTC.